Listed here is a single T cell receptor beta chain. J gave up 3 bases and V 4 bases, and 9 bases lay outside the gene matches. The CDR3 is 15 residues long. Germline-derived CDR1 and CDR2 are LGHNA and YSLEER. Authors' data handling: For nucleated cells, counts were estimated from reference gene primer amplification. Method: immunoSEQ multiplex PCR; TCRdb's copy keeps in-frame clones and lacks some. That table is the source of V, J and clone size, and D and trimming were worked out from the DNA. The sample consists of about 300,000 clones, roughly 90% of them appearing once. The sample comes from a study of blood T cell repertoires in COVID-19. On the study more broadly: T cells, B-cell-depleted T cells, or PBMCs provided the cDNA or gDNA that served as material.

The chain combines TRBV4-3 with TRBJ2-7, with 7 bases matching TRBD1. Sequenced: peripheral blood. The clonotype comes from a man younger than 30 who had recovered from COVID-19. CDR3 sequence: CASSPSDRADYEQYF. CDR3 coding DNA: TGCGCCAGCAGCCCGTCAGACAGGGCGGACTACGAGCAGTACTTC.